Below, 7 T cell receptor beta chains from the same sample are listed, as sequenced in a study of monozygotic twins with inflammatory bowel disease. No DNA is given; TCRdb re-called the 5' RACE reads and lists each CDR3 protein once. The table for this sample gives about 380,000 distinct CDR3 sequences. The sequenced sample was blood. Source of these receptors: a human donor with ulcerative colitis or Crohn's disease, or a healthy co-twin of an affected twin (not recorded which).

The rearrangement links TRBV5-1 to TRBJ2-1; TCRdb gives TRBD1 as the D gene, but with no DNA this cannot be confirmed. CDR3 length: 15 amino acids. Germline CDR1 and CDR2: SGHRS and YFSETQ. CDR3 sequence: CASSLGQGGYNEQFF. Complete variable domain (other parts from reference TRBV5-1 and TRBJ2-1): KAGVTQTPRYLIKTRGQQVTLSCSPISGHRSVSWYQQTPGQGLQFLFEYFSETQRNKGNFPGRFSGRQFSNSRSEMNVSTLELGDSALYLCASSLGQGGYNEQFFGPGTRLTVL.

The rearrangement links TRBV12-3 or TRBV12-4 to TRBJ2-5. The CDR3 length is 14 residues. The chain's CDR3 is CASSLRIRPETQYF.

The V and J genes are TRBV27 and TRBJ2-5; there is no DNA to check the TCRdb D call of TRBD2. Germline values: CDR1 MNHEY, CDR2 SMNVEV (reference sequence). CDR3 length equals 16 residues. The CDR3 loop reads CASSLGGGTSEETQYF.

The J gene is TRBJ2-1, the V gene TRBV29-1. The CDR3 is made up of 11 amino acids. Germline CDR1 reads SQVTM; CDR2 reads ANQGSEA. CDR3 region: CSVLIYNEQFF.

This CDR3 reads CASSSGTSGQTDTQYF. V is TRBV5-4 and J is TRBJ2-3; the D gene TCRdb calls, TRBD2, cannot be checked with no DNA. CDR1 SGHNT and CDR2 YYREEE come from the germline V gene (reference sequence). This CDR3 has 16 amino acids. The complete variable domain, with remaining parts taken from reference TRBV5-4 and TRBJ2-3, reads ETGVTQSPTHLIKTRGQQVTLRCSSQSGHNTVSWYQQALGQGPQFIFQYYREEENGRGNFPPRFSGLQFPNYSSELNVNALELDDSALYLCASSSGTSGQTDTQYFGPGTRLTVL.

The chain uses TRBV12-3 or TRBV12-4 and TRBJ2-1; TCRdb reports TRBD1, a call that lacks DNA to check it against. This CDR3 contains 16 residues. CDR3 amino acids: CASSFPAGQPYNEQFF.

The CDR3 is CASSYGLAGSPGSYEQYF. The rearrangement joins TRBV11-2 to TRBJ2-7; TCRdb's D call of TRBD2 is untestable without DNA. The CDR3 contains 18 residues. Germline loops: CDR1 SGHAT, CDR2 FQNNGV.